This T cell receptor beta chain was identified during a study of beta chain features in type 1 diabetes. Across the whole study: On cell yields, gender and age, patients and healthy donors were similar.

Expressed TCRB transcripts were sequenced, since all the RNA that had been isolated was reverse transcribed. The method was immunoSEQ multiplex PCR; TCRdb's version includes in-frame clones alone and lacks a portion of them. Of under 800,000 clones in the sample, 15% to 19% were seen once. Turning to this clone: Its antigen is undetermined.

Each donor gave one heparinised blood draw averaging about 116 mL. Overall study findings and caveats: Individuals with type 1 diabetes displayed fewer insertions and more deletions at VDJ junctions.

J lost 6 bases, V lost 2 bases, and 2 bases had no gene match. CDR1 and CDR2 (germline): KGHSH, LQKENI. This CDR3 is 14 amino acids long. The source material was naive CD4+ T cells from blood. The chain couples TRBV18 to TRBJ2-1; 9 bases are a match to TRBD1. The TCR was taken from a man aged 18 to 29 in good health. The CDR3 bases are TGTGCCAGCTCACCATTGGGACAGGGCAATGAGCAGTTCTTC. It translates to CASSPLGQGNEQFF.